This T cell receptor beta chain appears in the sequencing data of a study of regulatory T cells in long-lasting Graves disease. The CDR3 sequence is 15 residues long. Germline V lookup: CDR1 MDHEN, CDR2 SYDVKM. Trimming cost V 2 bases and J 3 bases, with 14 bases left between them. Relying on iRepertoire HTBI primers and Arm-PCR of CDR3 regions, the team built TCR beta libraries. MiXCR was run by TCRdb on the multiplex PCR reads, yielding one entry per CDR3 protein. The table has approximately 300,000 distinct CDR3 sequences, 18% seen once. This clonotype was observed at least ten times. Indicated time point: newly diagnosed GD, antithyroid drugs for less than 3 months. RNA extracted from PBMCs served as the sequencing template.

V usage is TRBV28 and J usage is TRBJ2-7; D is unclear. The TCR sequence derives from a female donor with Graves disease. Material: peripheral blood mononuclear cells (PBMCs), obtained at new diagnosis, from a patient treated with antithyroid drugs. This CDR3 is CASSLRPTLGYEQYF. The DNA of the CDR3 is TGTGCCAGCAGTTTACGACCTACCCTGGGCTACGAGCAGTACTTC.